Listed here are 23 T cell receptor beta chains from one sample, sequenced in a study of vaccination and CD4 T cells after COVID-19. An Oncomine TCR Beta short-read assay was used to sequence the DNA from cultured CD4+ T cells. One entry per CDR3 protein results from TCRdb running MiXCR on the PCR reads. Among about 10,000 distinct CDR3 sequences, 25% to 35% were seen once, and the ten largest hold 9.8%. The treatment is: approximately 11-day PBMC culture with coronavirus spike peptide pools or control peptides (ViraFEST assay). Antigen specificity for these receptors is unknown. The specimen was CD4+ T cells from blood, cultured in vitro, collected after SARS-CoV-2 vaccination. Source of these receptors: a human donor who had recovered from COVID-19.

The gene calls are TRBV5-1 and TRBJ2-5, with 8 nucleotides matching TRBD2. CDR3 length: 16 residues. The germline CDR1 and CDR2 sequences are SGHRS and YFSETQ. V lost 1 base, J lost 3 bases, and 8 bases stayed unmatched. The CDR3 DNA is TGCGCCAGCAGCTTGCTTAGCGGGATAAACGAAGAGACCCAGTACTTC. Its translation: CASSLLSGINEETQYF.

The chain links TRBV21-1 to TRBJ2-4; TRBD1, the table's D call, was not compared with the DNA. TRBV21-1 is noted as a pseudogene. CDR3 length: 17 amino acids. The CDR3 region is CASIHPGAYRPRNIQYF. The DNA for the CDR3 is TGTGCCAGTATCCATCCCGGGGCCTACCGACCAAGGAACATTCAGTACTTC.

This clonotype came up a few times. V gene TRBV10-2 combines with J gene TRBJ2-7; 7 bases map to TRBD2. V was pared by 6 bases and J by 3 bases, with 5 bases of the junction left unmatched. The germline gives CDR1 WSHSY, CDR2 SAAADI. This CDR3 has 13 residues. For the CDR3, the DNA is TGCGCCAGCAGGTCCGGGACTAACTACGAGCAGTACTTC. Its protein product is CASRSGTNYEQYF.

The rearrangement uses TRBV7-2 and TRBJ1-6; D is unresolved. Deletions cut 2 bases from V and 9 bases from J, with 5 bases between. Germline assignment: CDR1 SGHTA and CDR2 FQGNSA. The CDR3 runs 12 residues. Here the CDR3 DNA reads TGTGCCAGCAGCTTATACCCTTCACCCCTCCACTTT. It translates to CASSLYPSPLHF.

This chain uses TRBV5-4 with TRBJ2-1; D is perhaps TRBD1 or TRBD2 (5 bases each). Per germline, CDR1 SGHNT and CDR2 YYREEE (reference sequence). The CDR3 contains 17 residues. Deletions cut 1 base from V and 4 bases from J, with 18 bases between. CDR3 protein: CASSLTLGVKGYNEQFF. CDR3 nucleotide sequence: TGTGCCAGCAGCTTGACCTTGGGGGTGAAGGGTTACAATGAGCAGTTCTTC.

This chain connects TRBV28 to TRBJ2-1; D assignment may be TRBD1 or TRBD2 (5 bases each). Trimming left V 5 bases short and J 7 bases short, with 18 bases between. Germline V gene data show CDR1 as MDHEN and CDR2 as SYDVKM. There are 15 residues in the CDR3. The DNA for the CDR3 is TGTGCCAGCAGTCTCCGGGACCGAATGGGAAATGAGCAGTTCTTC. Translating gives CASSLRDRMGNEQFF.

The chain combines TRBV6-1 with TRBJ1-2; a weak D match, TRBD1 (6 bases). With 4 bases removed from V and 0 bases from J, the gap between germline ends came to 9 bases. Germline V gene sequence: CDR1 MNHNS, CDR2 SASEGT. This CDR3 has 14 amino acids. CDR3 in amino acids: CASSAGTTNYGYTF. The DNA for the CDR3 is TGTGCCAGCAGTGCAGGGACAACTAACTATGGCTACACCTTC.

The CDR3 region is CATSDPGLAGYNEQFF. CDR3 coding DNA: TGTGCCACCAGTGATCCGGGACTAGCCGGATACAATGAGCAGTTCTTC. This chain uses TRBV24-1 with TRBJ2-1, with 9 bases lining up with TRBD2. Germline-derived CDR1 and CDR2 are KGHDR and SFDVKD. CDR3 length: 16 amino acids. Trimming removed 3 bases from V and 4 bases from J; junction bases left unmatched: 6.

The chain uses TRBV2 and TRBJ1-5; D perhaps matches TRBD1 (5 bases). The CDR3 spans 13 residues. The germline V gene encodes CDR1 SNHLY and CDR2 FYNNEI. V shed 6 bases and J shed 4 bases, with 10 bases lying between them. DNA for the CDR3: TGTGCCAGCAGGGCGACAGTTAATCAGCCCCAGCATTTT. Its translation is CASRATVNQPQHF.

V usage is TRBV20-1 and J usage is TRBJ1-6, with a possible D match to TRBD1 (5 bases). This CDR3 is 14 amino acids long. CDR1 and CDR2 from the germline V gene are DFQATT and SNEGSKA (reference sequence). V was trimmed by 4 bases and J by 5 bases, leaving 12 bases between them. DNA of the CDR3: TGCAGTGCTATTTACGGACACAATAATTCACCCCTCCACTTT. It encodes CSAIYGHNNSPLHF.

The CDR3 reads CASRPLTDTQYF. Here the CDR3 DNA reads TGTGCCAGCAGACCACTGACAGATACGCAGTATTTT. This rearrangement joins TRBV6-1 to TRBJ2-3; D gene unclear. Deletions cut 6 bases from V and 3 bases from J, with 7 bases between. CDR3 size: 12 residues. Germline V gene sequence: CDR1 MNHNS, CDR2 SASEGT.

This chain connects TRBV28 to TRBJ2-3, with TRBD2 matching over 9 bases. The V segment lost 2 bases and the J segment 2 bases; nucleotides outside the gene matches: 5. The CDR3 runs to 16 residues. CDR1 is MDHEN, CDR2 SYDVKM, per germline. CDR3 sequence reads: CASSLNLAGNTDTQYF. The CDR3 nucleotides are TGTGCCAGCAGTTTAAACCTAGCGGGAAACACAGATACGCAGTATTTT. Drawing the rest from reference TRBV28 and TRBJ2-3, the complete variable domain is DVKVTQSSRYLVKRTGEKVFLECVQDMDHENMFWYRQDPGLGLRLIYFSYDVKMKEKGDIPEGYSVSREKKERFSLILESASTNQTSMYLCASSLNLAGNTDTQYFGPGTRLTVL.

The V gene is TRBV30, the J gene TRBJ2-7; no clear D gene. CDR3 length: 12 residues. Germline lookup yields CDR1 GTSNPN and CDR2 SVGIG (reference sequence). With 4 bases removed from V and 2 bases from J, the gap between germline ends came to 9 bases. The CDR3 sequence: CAWKTSTYEQYF. CDR3 DNA sequence: TGTGCCTGGAAGACATCTACCTACGAGCAGTACTTC.

The J gene is TRBJ2-1, the V gene TRBV27; 15 positions match TRBD2. The junction had 3 bases not matched to a gene; V was cut back by 5 bases and J by 7 bases. The CDR3 covers 15 residues. Germline lookup yields CDR1 MNHEY and CDR2 SMNVEV (reference sequence). The CDR3 coding sequence is TGTGCCAGCAGTCGCGGACTAGCGGGAGGGAATGAGCAGTTCTTC. Translation gives CASSRGLAGGNEQFF.

This clonotype occurred a few times. The chain has TRBV6-1 and TRBJ2-5, with a possible D match to TRBD2 (6 bases). The CDR3 runs 14 residues. CDR1 and CDR2 (germline): MNHNS, SASEGT. The ends were cut back, 5 bases at V and 5 bases at J, with 15 bases in the middle. Written as DNA, the CDR3 is TGTGCCAGCAGTCCTCCGGGGGTCCAGGAGACCCAGTACTTC. Translation: CASSPPGVQETQYF.

This clonotype was seen once. The chain couples TRBV6-1 to TRBJ1-2; perhaps TRBD1 as D (5 bases). In germline, CDR1 is MNHNS, CDR2 SASEGT. This CDR3 comprises 12 residues. The V end lost 8 bases, the J end lost 4 bases, and 11 bases lay between the germline ends. CDR3 sequence: CASGGVAYGYTF. CDR3 sequence (DNA): TGTGCCAGCGGAGGGGTTGCCTATGGCTACACCTTC.

By share of the sample, this clonotype is large. This chain joins TRBV15 and TRBJ1-1; D gene ambiguous. Trimming cost V 0 bases and J 10 bases, with 12 bases left between them. Germline V gene data show CDR1 as LNHNV and CDR2 as YYDKDF (reference sequence). This CDR3 comprises 13 residues. CDR3 region: CATSRDQNSPAFF. In nucleotides, the CDR3 is TGTGCCACCAGCAGAGATCAGAACAGTCCAGCTTTCTTT. The full variable domain, in which reference TRBV15 and TRBJ1-1 provide the parts outside the CDR3, is DAMVIQNPRYQVTQFGKPVTLSCSQTLNHNVMYWYQQKSSQAPKLLFHYYDKDFNNEADTPDNFQSRRPNTSFCFLDIRSPGLGDTAMYLCATSRDQNSPAFFGQGTRLTVV.

This clonotype was counted only a few times. The chain has TRBV6-1 and TRBJ2-3; D is unresolved. The V and J ends lost 5 bases and 5 bases respectively, with 20 bases between them. The V gene's germline CDR1 is MNHNS and CDR2 SASEGT. The CDR3 loop spans 16 amino acids. CDR3 in DNA: TGTGCCAGCAGTCGGGCTCGGACGGACCCACTAGATACGCAGTATTTT. This gives the protein CASSRARTDPLDTQYF.

This clonotype turned up a few times. The rearrangement joins TRBV7-9 to TRBJ2-7; D is undetermined. CDR1 and CDR2 from the germline V gene are SEHNR and FQNEAQ (reference sequence). The CDR3 totals 11 residues. Trimming took off 1 base at V and 6 bases at J, with 4 bases between the two ends. CDR3 protein: CASSLVLEQYF. Written as DNA, the CDR3 is TGTGCCAGCAGCTTAGTTCTCGAGCAGTACTTC.

This clonotype has more than one count but fewer than ten. The chain employs TRBV6-5 and TRBJ1-5; possibly TRBD1 for D (6 bases). Germline V CDR1 and CDR2: MNHEY, SVGAGI. This CDR3 has 14 amino acids. Trimming removed 0 bases from V and 4 bases from J, with 7 bases in between. CDR3 nucleotide sequence: TGTGCCAGCAGTTACTCGACAGGAAATCAGCCCCAGCATTTT. Translation: CASSYSTGNQPQHF.

The rearrangement links TRBV7-8 to TRBJ2-7; a weak D match, TRBD1 (6 bases). Germline lookup yields CDR1 SGHVS and CDR2 FQNEAQ. The CDR3 has 15 amino acids. Trimming stripped 0 bases from V and 3 bases from J, with 12 bases between. The chain's CDR3 is CASSLAGALLYEQYF. The CDR3 bases are TGTGCCAGCAGCTTAGCGGGGGCCCTTCTCTACGAGCAGTACTTC. Full variable domain (rest looked up from reference TRBV7-8 and TRBJ2-7): GAGVSQSPRYKVAKRGQDVALRCDPISGHVSLFWYQQALGQGPEFLTYFQNEAQLDKSGLPSDRFFAERPEGSVSTLKIQRTQQEDSAVYLCASSLAGALLYEQYFGPGTRLTVT.

CDR3 sequence: CASSLGGATINQPQHF. The CDR3 coding sequence is TGTGCCAGCAGCTTGGGGGGGGCCACTATTAATCAGCCCCAGCATTTT. V and J are TRBV5-6 and TRBJ1-5, with a weak D call TRBD1 (6 bases). Germline CDR1 and CDR2: SGHDT and YYEEEE. Trimming cost V 0 bases and J 4 bases, with 14 bases left between them. The CDR3 contains 16 residues.

This chain joins TRBV20-1 and TRBJ1-4; D is undetermined. The germline V gene encodes CDR1 DFQATT and CDR2 SNEGSKA (reference sequence). This CDR3 spans 15 amino acids. V was clipped by 1 base and J by 3 bases, with 12 bases between them. The CDR3 DNA sequence: TGCAGTGCTAGAGGGGGATTTGGGGCTAATGAAAAACTGTTTTTT. Amino acid sequence: CSARGGFGANEKLFF.